This passage covers 24 T cell receptor beta chains from one sample sequenced in a study of blood T cell repertoires in COVID-19 (TCRdb year 2020). The library was made by the immunoSEQ multiplex PCR assay. Entries here come from immuneACCESS through TCRdb and include only in-frame sequences with V and J called. Some clones fail to appear in such tables; in the studies checked, an unresolved V gene covers under half of the shortfall, and the cause of the remainder is unknown. The sample includes about 230,000 clones, with 65% to 90% observed a single time. About 2.3% of the sample is held by the ten biggest clonotypes. The sample taken for sequencing was peripheral blood. The receptors were gathered from a man aged 35 to 55 who had recovered from COVID-19.

The chain couples TRBV2 to TRBJ1-2; TRBD1 agrees at 9 bases. The germline gives CDR1 SNHLY, CDR2 FYNNEI. The CDR3 is 12 amino acids. The V segment lost 6 bases and the J segment 8 bases; nucleotides outside the gene matches: 4. CDR3 residues: CASSWTGEGYTF. The CDR3 nucleotides are TGTGCCAGCAGCTGGACAGGGGAAGGCTACACCTTC.

This clone was observed a handful of times. The chain couples TRBV6-6 to TRBJ2-7; D is unclear. CDR3 length equals 13 residues. Trimming removed 7 bases from V and 5 bases from J, with 15 bases in between. The V gene's germline CDR1 is MNHNY and CDR2 SVGAGI (reference sequence). CDR3 residues: CASKPDTSNEQYF. CDR3 nucleotides: TGTGCCAGCAAACCCGACACGAGCAACGAGCAGTACTTC.

This clone was detected only once. This chain connects TRBV19 to TRBJ2-7, with D uncertain. The CDR3 extends over 13 amino acids. V lost 1 base, J lost 1 base, and 5 bases lay in between. CDR1 and CDR2 (germline): LNHDA, SQIVND (reference sequence). Written as DNA, the CDR3 is TGTGCCAGTAGTATAGCACGGTCCTACGAGCAGTACTTC. Its translation: CASSIARSYEQYF.

CDR3 region: CASSRDSRGNTIYF. CDR3 coding DNA: TGTGCCAGTAGTCGGGACAGTCGGGGAAACACCATATATTTT. The chain carries TRBV19 and TRBJ1-3, with 7 bases lining up with TRBD1. V shed 5 bases and J 4 bases; nucleotides not matched to a gene: 5. Germline V gene data show CDR1 as LNHDA and CDR2 as SQIVND (reference sequence). This CDR3 is built from 14 residues.

To note about this clone: This sample includes further DNA sequences coding for the same CDR3. The chain couples TRBV6-5 to TRBJ1-1; D possibly corresponds to TRBD1 (5 bases). V gave up 6 bases and J gave up 1 base, with 9 bases separating them. The CDR3 has 13 amino acids. The V gene's germline CDR1 is MNHEY and CDR2 SVGAGI. The CDR3 reads CASRRGGNTEAFF. CDR3 nucleotides: TGTGCCAGCAGGAGGGGAGGGAACACTGAAGCTTTCTTT.

The chain has TRBV7-9 and TRBJ1-2; weak D call: TRBD1 (5 bases). This CDR3 is built from 12 residues. Deletions cut 5 bases from V and 4 bases from J, with 8 bases between. Germline V gives CDR1 SEHNR, CDR2 FQNEAQ (reference sequence). In DNA, the CDR3 is TGTGCCAGCAGCCCGGGACTCTATGGCTACACCTTC. Translated: CASSPGLYGYTF.

The V call is TRBV5-4, the J call TRBJ2-1, with 8 positions matching TRBD2. CDR3 size: 14 residues. From germline, CDR1 is SGHNT and CDR2 YYREEE (reference sequence). J was trimmed by 9 bases and V by 4 bases; bases with no gene match: 9. The CDR3 coding sequence is TGTGCCAGCAGCCCGGGGGGGAATGACGGTGAGCAGTTCTTC. Its protein product is CASSPGGNDGEQFF.

J is TRBJ2-5 and V is TRBV6-5; possibly TRBD1 for D (6 bases). CDR3 size: 13 residues. The V gene's germline CDR1 is MNHEY and CDR2 SVGAGI. V was clipped by 3 bases and J by 4 bases, with 9 bases between them. CDR3: CASSYGTSETQYF. DNA of the CDR3: TGTGCCAGCAGTTATGGGACATCAGAGACCCAGTACTTC.

V is TRBV19 and J is TRBJ1-1, with TRBD1 matching 9 bases. Germline V gene data show CDR1 as LNHDA and CDR2 as SQIVND (reference sequence). The J segment lost 11 bases and the V segment lost 3 bases, leaving 7 bases of the junction unmatched. This CDR3 is built from 13 residues. The chain's CDR3 is CASSMGQGSWAFF. The CDR3 DNA is TGTGCCAGTAGTATGGGACAGGGTTCTTGGGCTTTCTTT.

The chain employs TRBV18 and TRBJ1-2; TRBD1 matches at 10 bases. CDR1 is KGHSH, CDR2 LQKENI, per germline. V lost 7 bases and J lost 2; bases outside the gene matches: 10. The CDR3 length is 16 residues. The CDR3 nucleotides read TGTGCCAGCTTCGGGACAGGGGTCCTTTTCAACTATGGCTACACCTTC. Translating gives CASFGTGVLFNYGYTF.

This clone appeared a single time. The genes are TRBV9 and TRBJ2-1, with a tentative D call TRBD2 (6 bases). Germline values: CDR1 SGDLS, CDR2 YYNGEE. The CDR3 runs to 17 residues. V was trimmed by 0 bases and J by 0 bases, leaving 13 bases between them. The CDR3 coding sequence is TGTGCCAGCAGCGTAGAGGGCGCGGGACCCTCCTACAATGAGCAGTTCTTC. It translates to CASSVEGAGPSYNEQFF. Using reference TRBV9 and TRBJ2-1 for the parts outside the CDR3, the full variable domain is DSGVTQTPKHLITATGQRVTLRCSPRSGDLSVYWYQQSLDQGLQFLIQYYNGEERAKGNILERFSAQQFPDLHSELNLSSLELGDSALYFCASSVEGAGPSYNEQFFGPGTRLTVL.

This chain links TRBV7-2 with TRBJ1-2, with 7 positions matching TRBD1. The CDR3 extends over 14 amino acids. The ends lost 4 bases at V and 4 bases at J; junction bases unmatched: 6. Germline CDR1 reads SGHTA; CDR2 reads FQGNSA. For the CDR3, the DNA is TGTGCCAGCAGCTCCCAGCGGACAGGCTATGGCTACACCTTC. This codes for CASSSQRTGYGYTF.

The rearrangement uses TRBV20-1 and TRBJ2-5; TRBD2 aligns across 9 bases. With V trimmed by 3 bases and J by 9 bases, 11 bases remained unmatched. Germline V gene lookup returns CDR1 DFQATT and CDR2 SNEGSKA (reference sequence). This CDR3 region has 14 residues. The CDR3 DNA sequence: TGCAGTGCTAGTCGGGCTAGCGGGGCAGGGGCCCAGTACTTC. Encoded protein: CSASRASGAGAQYF.

The chain carries TRBV3-1 (or the pseudogene TRBV3-2) and TRBJ2-5, with 9 positions matching TRBD2. The CDR3 is 15 residues long. Germline assignment: CDR1 LGHDT and CDR2 YNNKEL (reference sequence). With V trimmed by 5 bases and J by 2 bases, 6 bases remained unmatched. CDR3 DNA sequence: TGTGCCAGCAGCTCTAGCGGGGCTTGGCAAGAGACCCAGTACTTC. Its protein product is CASSSSGAWQETQYF.

There are a few counts of this clone. The chain joins TRBV4-1 to TRBJ1-6; 7 bases are a match to TRBD1. CDR3 length: 15 residues. The junction had 5 bases not matched to a gene; V was cut back by 3 bases and J by 6 bases. Germline-derived CDR1 and CDR2 are MGHRA and YSYEKL. This CDR3 reads CASSHPRGANSPLHF. Written as DNA, the CDR3 is TGCGCCAGCAGCCATCCCAGGGGGGCTAATTCACCCCTCCACTTT.

The chain uses TRBV18 and TRBJ1-1; D unclear. Per the germline V gene, CDR1 is KGHSH and CDR2 is LQKENI. The CDR3 loop spans 14 amino acids. V gave up 8 bases and J gave up 3 bases, with 16 bases separating them. CDR3 nucleotide sequence: TGTGCCAGCGCAGCTCCGGGAAGCGACACTGAAGCTTTCTTT. It is translated as CASAAPGSDTEAFF.

V gene TRBV3-1 (or the pseudogene TRBV3-2) combines with J gene TRBJ1-2; maybe TRBD1 (5 bases). The CDR3 is 12 amino acids. In germline, CDR1 is LGHDT, CDR2 YNNKEL (reference sequence). The V end lost 8 bases, the J end lost 2 bases, and 9 bases lay between the germline ends. The DNA of the CDR3 is TGTGCCAGCCGGGGGACCAACTATGGCTACACCTTC. Translation: CASRGTNYGYTF.

This clone has only one observation. This rearrangement joins TRBV11-3 to TRBJ2-5; D gene ambiguous. CDR3 length: 13 amino acids. Trimming stripped 5 bases from V and 5 bases from J, with 12 bases between. Germline V gene lookup returns CDR1 SGHNT and CDR2 YENEEA. CDR3 loop: CASSLAETETQYF. CDR3 nucleotide sequence: TGTGCCAGCAGCCTTGCGGAAACCGAGACCCAGTACTTC. Together with reference TRBV11-3 and TRBJ2-5, the CDR3 gives the full variable domain: EAGVVQSPRYKIIEKKQPVAFWCNPISGHNTLYWYLQNLGQGPELLIRYENEEAVDDSQLPKDRFSAERLKGVDSTLKIQPAELGDSAVYLCASSLAETETQYFGPGTRLLVL.

In the case of this clone: Because the CDR3's place on the DNA is in doubt, the DNA is left out and the CDR3 is given as listed by TCRdb. The chain couples TRBV9 to TRBJ1-2. The CDR3 length equals 14 residues, ends included. Germline-derived CDR1 and CDR2 are SGDLS and YYNGEE. The CDR3 here is CASSLTFGRGGYTF.

The chain employs TRBV5-6 and TRBJ1-2; 9 nucleotides match TRBD1. CDR3 length: 16 residues. The J segment lost 4 bases and the V segment lost 0 bases, leaving 7 bases of the junction unmatched. CDR1 and CDR2 from the germline V gene are SGHDT and YYEEEE. The CDR3 spells CASSLDGTGSSYGYTF. CDR3 nucleotide sequence: TGTGCCAGCAGCTTGGATGGGACAGGGTCGAGCTATGGCTACACCTTC. Combining the CDR3 with reference TRBV5-6 and TRBJ1-2 gives the whole variable domain DAGVTQSPTHLIKTRGQQVTLRCSPKSGHDTVSWYQQALGQGPQFIFQYYEEEERQRGNFPDRFSGHQFPNYSSELNVNALLLGDSALYLCASSLDGTGSSYGYTFGSGTRLTVV.

This sequence joins TRBV9 and TRBJ1-2; weak D call: TRBD1 (5 bases). The germline V gene has CDR1 SGDLS and CDR2 YYNGEE. The CDR3 is 15 residues long. Trimming shortened V by 1 base and J by 2 bases, and 12 bases separated the two germline ends. The DNA for the CDR3 is TGTGCCAGCAGCGTATCCTGGGGCCCGAACTATGGCTACACCTTC. Protein: CASSVSWGPNYGYTF. Full variable domain (outside the CDR3, taken from reference TRBV9 and TRBJ1-2): DSGVTQTPKHLITATGQRVTLRCSPRSGDLSVYWYQQSLDQGLQFLIQYYNGEERAKGNILERFSAQQFPDLHSELNLSSLELGDSALYFCASSVSWGPNYGYTFGSGTRLTVV.

A single count supports this clone. The chain uses TRBV30 and TRBJ2-1; 8 bases line up with TRBD2. Germline-derived CDR1 and CDR2 are GTSNPN and SVGIG (reference sequence). V lost 1 base and J lost 12; bases outside the gene matches: 2. This CDR3 spans 11 amino acids. CDR3 region: CAWSAAGGQFF. CDR3 coding DNA: TGTGCCTGGAGTGCGGCGGGAGGGCAGTTCTTC.

The V call is TRBV7-9, the J call TRBJ2-7, with D possibly TRBD2 on 6 matching bases. The V gene's germline CDR1 is SEHNR and CDR2 FQNEAQ (reference sequence). The CDR3 spans 15 residues. V was cut by 2 bases and J by 6 bases, with 17 bases left in between. CDR3 amino acids: CASSLLPEGPSEQYF. In DNA form, the CDR3 reads TGTGCCAGCAGCTTACTTCCGGAGGGGCCTTCCGAGCAGTACTTC.

For the CDR3, the DNA is TGCGCCAGCAGCCTGTCTCCCCCAGGGTCACCCTACGAGCAGTACTTC. Encoded protein: CASSLSPPGSPYEQYF. The V gene is TRBV4-1, the J gene TRBJ2-7, with D possibly matching TRBD1 (5 bases). Germline CDR1 and CDR2: MGHRA and YSYEKL. This CDR3 comprises 16 residues. Trimming pared 4 bases from V and 2 bases from J, leaving 18 bases between.